A single sample gave rise to the 7 T cell receptor beta chains below, sequenced in a study of identical twins. One entry per CDR3 protein results from TCRdb running MiXCR on the 5' RACE reads. The table has approximately 190,000 distinct CDR3 sequences, about 16% seen once; the top ten hold roughly two fifths. The sample also formed part of further work on T cells expressing NK-cell markers.

What was sequenced was CD8+ T cells sorted from blood. The receptor source for this set is a woman aged 18-29 years in good health.

This chain joins TRBV30 and TRBJ2-5; unclear D gene. The CDR3 consists of 14 residues. Germline V CDR1 and CDR2: GTSNPN, SVGIG (reference sequence). V was trimmed by 3 bases and J by 1 base, leaving 12 bases between them. CDR3 protein: CAWSRAVAQETQYF. CDR3 sequence (DNA): TGTGCCTGGAGCCGGGCGGTGGCCCAAGAGACCCAGTACTTC.

V usage is TRBV12-3 or TRBV12-4 and J usage is TRBJ2-2, with 12 bases aligning to TRBD2. The CDR3 totals 20 residues. J was trimmed by 5 bases and V by 5 bases; bases with no gene match: 18. The CDR3: CASSPTRAWLAGGNTGELFF. The CDR3 nucleotides read TGTGCCAGCAGTCCGACAAGAGCTTGGCTAGCGGGAGGGAATACCGGGGAGCTGTTTTTT.

This rearrangement joins TRBV2 to TRBJ2-3, with TRBD2 matching 7 bases. Germline V gene data show CDR1 as SNHLY and CDR2 as FYNNEI. Trimming took 1 base from V and 2 from J; bases not matched to a gene: 6. The CDR3 consists of 16 residues. CDR3 loop: CASSEVGGSLTDTQYF. CDR3 bases: TGTGCCAGCAGTGAAGTGGGCGGGAGCCTCACAGATACGCAGTATTTT. Variable domain in full (rest from reference TRBV2 and TRBJ2-3): EPEVTQTPSHQVTQMGQEVILRCVPISNHLYFYWYRQILGQKVEFLVSFYNNEISEKSEIFDDQFSVERPDGSNFTLKIRSTKLEDSAMYFCASSEVGGSLTDTQYFGPGTRLTVL.

The genes are TRBV20-1 and TRBJ2-3, with D maybe TRBD1 (6 bases). The CDR3 has 12 amino acids. The germline V gene has CDR1 DFQATT and CDR2 SNEGSKA (reference sequence). V was trimmed by 7 bases and J by 3 bases, leaving 11 bases between them. The CDR3 DNA sequence: TGCAGTGGAAGGACAGTGACAGATACGCAGTATTTT. Protein: CSGRTVTDTQYF.

Comments on this clonotype: The junction differs from germline at one of its ends, possibly a read error. The chain uses TRBV6-1 and TRBJ2-3; D uncertain. Looked up from germline, CDR1 is MNHNS and CDR2 is SASEGT. The CDR3 extends over 13 amino acids. In DNA, the CDR3 is TGTGCCAGCAGAGAAGTAAACACAGATACGCAGTATTTT. Translated, it gives CASREVNTDTQYF.

This chain's CDR3 is CASSPRAGAETDTQYF. In DNA form, the CDR3 reads TGTGCCAGCAGTCCCCGAGCGGGAGCGGAGACAGATACGCAGTATTTT. The rearrangement joins TRBV6-2 or TRBV6-3 to TRBJ2-3, with 8 bases identical to TRBD2. Trimming removed 5 bases from V and 3 bases from J; junction bases left unmatched: 10. The CDR3 loop spans 16 amino acids. Germline lookup yields CDR1 MNHEY and CDR2 SVGEGT.

This chain links TRBV12-5 with TRBJ2-7; unclear D gene. Trimming left V 3 bases short and J 2 bases short, with 5 bases between. Germline CDR1 and CDR2: LGHNT and FRNRAP. The CDR3 totals 12 residues. CDR3 nucleotide sequence: TGTGCTAGTGGTTTTCTTCCCTACGAGCAGTACTTC. This translates into CASGFLPYEQYF.